This T cell receptor (beta chain) derives from a study of blood T cell repertoires in COVID-19. Study information: COVID-19 samples from acute and convalescent phases originated in the United States, Italy and Spain. In each case, the material was cDNA or gDNA derived from T cells, B-cell-depleted T cells, or PBMCs.

Study processing details: Nucleated cell number was recorded as an estimate derived from reference gene primer amplification. Here immunoSEQ multiplex PCR was the method, and the copy in TCRdb shows in-frame clones only, minus some. Clone size and the V and J calls come from that table; the DNA yielded D and trimming. The sample includes over 60,000 clones, roughly 92% of them seen just once. The CDR3 covers 17 residues. Germline V gene lookup returns CDR1 LGHDT and CDR2 YNNKEL (reference sequence). V was clipped by 0 bases and J by 3 bases; unmatched bases: 8. Sequencing was done on a sample of peripheral blood. This chain joins TRBV3-1 (or the pseudogene TRBV3-2) and TRBJ2-7; 10 nucleotides align to TRBD2. This clonotype was sampled from a human donor in a cohort sampled during active COVID-19. CDR3 protein: CASSQDRVGLAIYEQYF. The DNA for the CDR3 is TGTGCCAGCAGCCAAGATCGGGTGGGACTAGCGATCTACGAGCAGTACTTC.